A selection of T cell receptor beta chains follows, all from one sample in a study of T cell repertoires in cytomegalovirus infection. Using its own MiXCR run on the reads, TCRdb lists one record per CDR3 protein. The data contain about 460,000 distinct CDR3 sequences, approximately 11% of them singletons. Sequenced input: PBMCs. The receptors come from a human donor in good health (CMV status not recorded). Some clones in this sample may be carry-over from other donors' samples. Each CDR3 is given with its conserved first and last residue. A D gene is named only where the DNA matches it firmly. Where a row states a size, it is once, few, many or the class of an expanded clone; other rows omit it.

TRBD1	TRBV7-3	TRBJ1-1	many	TGTGCCAGCAGTTTGGGACAGGGGGCGAACACTGAAGCTTTCTTT	CASSLGQGANTEAFF
.	TRBV3-1	TRBJ2-5	once	TGTGCCAGCAGCCACGGACATCTAGAGACCCAGTACTTC	CASSHGHLETQYF
TRBD2	TRBV4-2	TRBJ2-7	.	TGTGCCAGCAGCCAAGAGGCTAGCGGGAGTACAGCCTTC	CASSQEASGSTAF
.	TRBV14	TRBJ2-5	.	TGTGCCAGCAGCCAAGAACCCCGTGAGACCCAGTACTTC	CASSQEPRETQYF
TRBD1	TRBV5-1	TRBJ2-7	.	TGCGCCAGCAGCTTGGCCGGGGGACAGGCCATCTACGAGCAGTACTTC	CASSLAGGQAIYEQYF
TRBD1	TRBV12-3/TRBV12-4	TRBJ1-3	many	TGTGCCACCTCCGAGGGGGACAGACTGATTGGAAACACCATATATTTT	CATSEGDRLIGNTIYF
TRBD2	TRBV7-2	TRBJ2-2	many	TGTGCCAGCAGCTTAGCGCTAGCGGGAGGGCGAGTGTACACCGGGGAGCTGTTTTTT	CASSLALAGGRVYTGELFF
.	TRBV4-1	TRBJ1-5	many	TGCGCCAGCAGCCAAGATGTTGGAGACGCAAGCAATCAGCCCCAGCATTTT	CASSQDVGDASNQPQHF
TRBD2	TRBV2	TRBJ2-1	many	TGTGCCAGCAGGCCCTGGGGAGCGGGAGGTGATGAGCAGTTCTTC	CASRPWGAGGDEQFF
.	TRBV20-1	TRBJ1-5	few	TGCAGTGCTAGAGACAGAGGAACAGTTCAGCCCCAGCATTTT	CSARDRGTVQPQHF